These T cell receptor beta chains were read from a single sample in a study of CD8 T cells in ankylosing spondylitis. TCRdb processed the 5' RACE reads anew with MiXCR; each CDR3 protein has one entry. The data contain some 220,000 distinct CDR3 sequences, 10% of them singletons. The sample was blood, either unsorted or a sorted T cell fraction (not recorded which). The receptors originated from a male donor with ankylosing spondylitis or in good health (not recorded which). The CDR3 runs from the conserved cysteine through the conserved F or W.

v_call cdr3_aa
TRBV20-1 CSAMRDEQYF
TRBV7-9 CASSLSLQYYNEQFF
TRBV30 CAWSRGGSSTDTQYF
TRBV30 CAWSVGGLGNQPQHF
TRBV2 CASSESRVNGYTF
TRBV20-1 CSARGPTGTEQFF
TRBV7-9 CASSLANRDGYTF
TRBV15 CATSRGPGTDTQYF
TRBV6-6 CASSSSYYEQYF
TRBV30 CAWSVGSSYNEQFF
TRBV12-3/TRBV12-4 CASSPSGGPREQYF
TRBV3-1 CASTPGAYQETQYF
TRBV6-1 CASSEQGLEAFF
TRBV20-1 CSARDPRPIGQKFRNYGYTF
TRBV4-1 CASSQVVSPSSYEQYF
TRBV10-3 CAISESFGGHYNEQFF
TRBV2 CASSAPLAGSYNEQFF
TRBV25-1 CASSGGTEFSYEQYF
TRBV2 CASTTENRGTQYF
TRBV20-1 CSAGRGNEQFF
TRBV30 CAWSLPPRAPF
TRBV11-3 CASSLSLRRTRGSYEQYF
TRBV28 CASSSGGQPQHF
TRBV10-3 CATRGDNASPLHF
TRBV7-6 CASSLGTSGGVYNEQFF
TRBV11-2 CASSLGLAGAGTSRGEQFF
TRBV19 CASSITGNTEAFF
TRBV30 CAWTGVYSTDTQYF
TRBV14 CASSPGKEQFF
TRBV5-1 CASSGDPSSYNEQFF
TRBV29-1 CSVEEWGGSHLAKNIQYF
TRBV12-3/TRBV12-4 CASSSNRGPGEQYF
TRBV2 CASSTGDKYEQYF
TRBV7-9 CASSFVYSPLHF
TRBV3-1 CASSQEDGGYTF
TRBV5-1 CASSLDPSTDTQYF